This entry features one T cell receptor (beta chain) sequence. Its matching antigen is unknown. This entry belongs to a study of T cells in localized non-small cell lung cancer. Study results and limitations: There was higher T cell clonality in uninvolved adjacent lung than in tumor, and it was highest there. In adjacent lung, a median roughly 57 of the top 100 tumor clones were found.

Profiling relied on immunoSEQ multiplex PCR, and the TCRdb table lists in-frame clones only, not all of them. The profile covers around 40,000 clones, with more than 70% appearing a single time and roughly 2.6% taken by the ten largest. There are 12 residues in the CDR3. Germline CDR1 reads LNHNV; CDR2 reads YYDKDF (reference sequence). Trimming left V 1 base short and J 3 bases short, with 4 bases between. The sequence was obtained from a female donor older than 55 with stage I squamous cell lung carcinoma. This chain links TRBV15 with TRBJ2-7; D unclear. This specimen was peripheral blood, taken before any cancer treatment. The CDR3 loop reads CATSRVGYEQYF. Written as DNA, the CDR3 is TGTGCCACCAGCAGAGTGGGCTACGAGCAGTACTTC.